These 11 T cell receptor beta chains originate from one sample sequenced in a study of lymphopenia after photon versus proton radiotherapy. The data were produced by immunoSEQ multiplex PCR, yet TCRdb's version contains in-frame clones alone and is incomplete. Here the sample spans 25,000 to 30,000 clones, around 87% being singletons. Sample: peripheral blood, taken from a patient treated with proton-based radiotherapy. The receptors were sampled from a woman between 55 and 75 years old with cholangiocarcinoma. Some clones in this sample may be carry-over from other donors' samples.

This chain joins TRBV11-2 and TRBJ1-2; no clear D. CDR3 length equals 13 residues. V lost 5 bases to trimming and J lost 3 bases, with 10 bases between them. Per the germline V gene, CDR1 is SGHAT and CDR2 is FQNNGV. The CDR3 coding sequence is TGTGCCAGCAGCCAGACGGTGCACTATGGCTACACCTTC. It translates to CASSQTVHYGYTF.

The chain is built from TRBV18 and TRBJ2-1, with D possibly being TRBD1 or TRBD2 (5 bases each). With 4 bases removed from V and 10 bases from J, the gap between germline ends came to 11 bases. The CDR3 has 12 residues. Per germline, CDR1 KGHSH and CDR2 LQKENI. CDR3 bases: TGTGCCAGCTCACATCAGGGACGGGAGCAGTTCTTC. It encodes CASSHQGREQFF.

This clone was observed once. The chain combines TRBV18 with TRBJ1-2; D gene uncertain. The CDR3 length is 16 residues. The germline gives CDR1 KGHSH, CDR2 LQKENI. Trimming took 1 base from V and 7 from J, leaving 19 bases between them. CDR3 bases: TGTGCCAGCTCACCACTTTCTCGGGCTGGGGATCGTGGCTACACCTTC. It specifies CASSPLSRAGDRGYTF.

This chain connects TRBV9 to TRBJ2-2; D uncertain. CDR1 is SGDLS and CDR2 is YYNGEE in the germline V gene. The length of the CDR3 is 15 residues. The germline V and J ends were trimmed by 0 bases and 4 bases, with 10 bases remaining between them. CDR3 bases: TGTGCCAGCAGCGTAGCGGACGTACCCACCGGGGAGCTGTTTTTT. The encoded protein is CASSVADVPTGELFF.

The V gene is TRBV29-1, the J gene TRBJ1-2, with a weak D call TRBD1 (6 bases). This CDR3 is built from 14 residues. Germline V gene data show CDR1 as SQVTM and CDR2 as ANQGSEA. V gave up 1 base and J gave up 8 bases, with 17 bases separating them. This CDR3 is CSVEVGRGISGYTF. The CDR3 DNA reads TGCAGCGTTGAAGTGGGCAGGGGCATTAGCGGCTACACCTTC. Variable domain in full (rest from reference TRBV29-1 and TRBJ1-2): SAVISQKPSRDICQRGTSLTIQCQVDSQVTMMFWYRQQPGQSLTLIATANQGSEATYESGFVIDKFPISRPNLTFSTLTVSNMSPEDSSIYLCSVEVGRGISGYTFGSGTRLTVV.

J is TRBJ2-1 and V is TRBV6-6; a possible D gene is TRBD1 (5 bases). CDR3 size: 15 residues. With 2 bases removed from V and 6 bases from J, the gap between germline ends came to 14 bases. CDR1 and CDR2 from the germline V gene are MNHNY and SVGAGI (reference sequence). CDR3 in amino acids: CASSYPGNRPNEQFF. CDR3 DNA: TGTGCCAGCAGTTACCCAGGGAATCGACCCAATGAGCAGTTCTTC.

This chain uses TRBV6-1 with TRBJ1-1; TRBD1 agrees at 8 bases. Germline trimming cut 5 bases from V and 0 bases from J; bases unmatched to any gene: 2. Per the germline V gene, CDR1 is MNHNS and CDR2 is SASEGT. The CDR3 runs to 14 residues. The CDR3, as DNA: TGTGCCAGCAGTAGACAGGGGATGAACACTGAAGCTTTCTTT. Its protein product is CASSRQGMNTEAFF.

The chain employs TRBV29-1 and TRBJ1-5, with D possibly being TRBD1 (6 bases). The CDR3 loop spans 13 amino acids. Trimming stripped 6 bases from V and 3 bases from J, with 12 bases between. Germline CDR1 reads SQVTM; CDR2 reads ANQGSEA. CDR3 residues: CSVSQGSNQPQHF. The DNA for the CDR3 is TGCAGCGTATCGCAGGGGTCCAATCAGCCCCAGCATTTT.

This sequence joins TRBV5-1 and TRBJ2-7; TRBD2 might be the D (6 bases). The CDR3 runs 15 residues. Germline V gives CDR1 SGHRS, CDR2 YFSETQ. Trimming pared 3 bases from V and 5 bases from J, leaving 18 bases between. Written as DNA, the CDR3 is TGCGCCAGCAGCTGGGGACTCCTGGGGGTGCACGAGCAGTACTTC. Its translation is CASSWGLLGVHEQYF.

As DNA, the CDR3 is TGTGCCAGCAGGGCCCGACAGTTGGGTAGGTCGTGGGGCTACGAGCAGTACTTC. This sequence encodes CASRARQLGRSWGYEQYF. The chain couples TRBV6-4 to TRBJ2-7; possible D gene TRBD1, 5 bases. The CDR3 is 18 residues long. Germline assignment: CDR1 MRHNA and CDR2 SNTAGT. V dropped 6 bases and J dropped 3 bases, with 27 bases sitting between them.

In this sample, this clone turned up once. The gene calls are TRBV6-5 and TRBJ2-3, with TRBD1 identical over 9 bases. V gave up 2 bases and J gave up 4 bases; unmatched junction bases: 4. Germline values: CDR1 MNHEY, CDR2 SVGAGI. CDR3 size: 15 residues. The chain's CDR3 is CASSYTGGGADTQYF. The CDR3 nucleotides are TGTGCCAGCAGTTACACAGGGGGCGGCGCAGATACGCAGTATTTT.